These T cell receptor beta chains were read from a single sample in a study of vaccination and CD4 T cells after COVID-19. Using its own MiXCR run on the PCR reads, TCRdb lists one record per CDR3 protein. The profile shows about 14,000 distinct CDR3 sequences, around 60% of them singletons. These receptors' antigens are unknown. The specimen was CD4+ T cells from blood, cultured in vitro. Source of these receptors: a human donor who had recovered from COVID-19. Each CDR3 is given with its conserved first and last residue. A D gene is named only where the DNA matches it firmly. For some rows the clone size is stated as once, few or many, or as a class when expanded; others skip it.

size	V	D	J	DNA	CDR3
NA	TRBV7-2	NA	TRBJ1-2	TGTGCCAGCAGCTTAGAGATGTCTTACTATGGCTACACCTTC	CASSLEMSYYGYTF
NA	TRBV20-1	TRBD1	TRBJ2-7	TGCAGTGCTAGACCCCGGACAGGGGGCGGCGAGCAGTACTTC	CSARPRTGGGEQYF
few	TRBV2	TRBD1	TRBJ2-6	TGTGCCAGCAGTGGTTTGGACAGGCTGTTCTCTGGGGCCAACGTCCTGACTTTC	CASSGLDRLFSGANVLTF
NA	TRBV7-9	NA	TRBJ2-5	TGTGCCAGCAGCTTGGGGACCGAGACCCAGTACTTC	CASSLGTETQYF
NA	TRBV7-3	NA	TRBJ2-2	TGTGCCAGCAGTCCCTCCGACAGCGGGGAGCTGTTTTTT	CASSPSDSGELFF
NA	TRBV18	NA	TRBJ2-7	TGTGCCAGCTCACCTGCAGGGAACGACGAGCAGTACTTC	CASSPAGNDEQYF
once	TRBV19	NA	TRBJ2-5	TGTGCCGCACGGGGGGCAGATCAAGAGACCCAGTACTTC	CAARGADQETQYF
medium-sized	TRBV6-1	TRBD2	TRBJ2-1	TGTGCCAGCAGCCTGGGACTAGGCGGTAACAATGAGCAGTTCTTC	CASSLGLGGNNEQFF
NA	TRBV4-1	TRBD1	TRBJ2-1	TGCGCCAGCAGCGGAACAGGGGGCTCCTACAATGAGCAGTTCTTC	CASSGTGGSYNEQFF
NA	TRBV6-1	NA	TRBJ2-1	TGTGCCAGCAGCCTCCGCCTGCGATACCGGGCCGAGCAGTTCTTC	CASSLRLRYRAEQFF
few	TRBV20-1	NA	TRBJ1-1	TGCAGTGCTAACCCGCCGGGGGTAAACACTGAAGCTTTCTTT	CSANPPGVNTEAFF
NA	TRBV27	NA	TRBJ1-1	TGTGCCAGCAGCCAACGGGTAGGTACTGAAGCTTTCTTT	CASSQRVGTEAFF
NA	TRBV5-4	NA	TRBJ1-1	TGTGCCAGCAGCTTGAAAACCGGGGACACTGAAGCTTTCTTT	CASSLKTGDTEAFF
NA	TRBV20-1	NA	TRBJ2-5	TGCAGTGCTTCAGGGGGGTCGGAGACCCAGTACTTC	CSASGGSETQYF
NA	TRBV5-4	TRBD1	TRBJ1-2	TGTGCCAGCAGCTTGGGACAGGGTTTCAACTATGGCTACACCTTC	CASSLGQGFNYGYTF
few	TRBV7-3	NA	TRBJ1-1	TGTGCCAGCAGCCGGGGGGTGGGTGAAGCTTTCTTT	CASSRGVGEAFF
few	TRBV7-2	NA	TRBJ1-2	TGTGCCAGCAGCCCTCGCCAGGTCTACTATGGCTACACCTTC	CASSPRQVYYGYTF
NA	TRBV20-1	NA	TRBJ2-7	TGCAGTGCTTCAGACAGGCCGGGGAGGGAGCAGTACTTC	CSASDRPGREQYF
NA	TRBV20-1	TRBD1	TRBJ2-3	TGCAGTGCTAGTGGGCGACCGGGACAGGGCTCAGATACGCAGTATTTT	CSASGRPGQGSDTQYF
NA	TRBV28	NA	TRBJ2-3	TGTGCCAGCAGTGGGTCCGGGACTAGCACAGATACGCAGTATTTT	CASSGSGTSTDTQYF
NA	TRBV12-3/TRBV12-4	TRBD1	TRBJ1-2	TGTGCCGGCGGGACAGGGTCCTTTATGGGCTACACCTTC	CAGGTGSFMGYTF
NA	TRBV5-1	TRBD1	TRBJ1-5	TGCGCCAGCAGCTTGGCGGGGGACAGGGGCCAGCCCCAGCATTTT	CASSLAGDRGQPQHF